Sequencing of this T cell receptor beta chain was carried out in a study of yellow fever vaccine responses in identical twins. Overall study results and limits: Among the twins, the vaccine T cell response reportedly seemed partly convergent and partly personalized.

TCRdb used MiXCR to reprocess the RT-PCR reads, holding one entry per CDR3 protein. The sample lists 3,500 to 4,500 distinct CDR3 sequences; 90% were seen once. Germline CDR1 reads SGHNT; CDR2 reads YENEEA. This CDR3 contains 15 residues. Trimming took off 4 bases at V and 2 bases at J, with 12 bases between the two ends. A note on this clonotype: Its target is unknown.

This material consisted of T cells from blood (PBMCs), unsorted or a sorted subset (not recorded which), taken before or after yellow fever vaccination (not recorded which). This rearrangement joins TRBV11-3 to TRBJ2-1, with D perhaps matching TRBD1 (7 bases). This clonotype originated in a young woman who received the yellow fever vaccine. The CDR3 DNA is TGTGCCAGCAGCTCTACAGGGGAGGCCTACAATGAGCAGTTCTTC. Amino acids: CASSSTGEAYNEQFF.